The clone carrying this TCR beta chain came up a few times. As yet, its antigen is unknown. The sample comes from a study of memory CD4+ T cells and cytomegalovirus serostatus. Across the whole study: Healthy Belgian adult donors included nine or ten CMV-positive and some 25 CMV-negative people.

Study findings and constraints: Each of 65 to 75 CMV-associated TCRbeta sequences occurred in one to five individuals. CMV serostatus prediction reached median AUC about 0.95, or 0.9 with US-trained model.

Single viable CD3+CD4+CD8-CD45RO+ cells were sorted as the memory CD4+ T cells. Donors' CMV status reflects serum IgG against pp150, pp28, p38, p52. The CDR3 contains 16 residues. V was clipped by 2 bases and J by 7 bases; unmatched bases: 9. Germline CDR1 and CDR2: SGHDT and YYEEEE. The table came from immunoSEQ multiplex PCR; TCRdb's copy has only in-frame clones and leaves some out. The sample has about 50,000 clones; over 75% are singletons. The chain employs TRBV5-6 and TRBJ1-6; 7 bases map to TRBD1. The sample was memory CD4+ T cells from blood. This TCR was sampled from an adult in good health and CMV-seronegative. The CDR3 is CASSLRQGSRNSPLHF. CDR3 bases: TGTGCCAGCAGCTTACGACAGGGATCAAGAAATTCACCCCTCCACTTT.